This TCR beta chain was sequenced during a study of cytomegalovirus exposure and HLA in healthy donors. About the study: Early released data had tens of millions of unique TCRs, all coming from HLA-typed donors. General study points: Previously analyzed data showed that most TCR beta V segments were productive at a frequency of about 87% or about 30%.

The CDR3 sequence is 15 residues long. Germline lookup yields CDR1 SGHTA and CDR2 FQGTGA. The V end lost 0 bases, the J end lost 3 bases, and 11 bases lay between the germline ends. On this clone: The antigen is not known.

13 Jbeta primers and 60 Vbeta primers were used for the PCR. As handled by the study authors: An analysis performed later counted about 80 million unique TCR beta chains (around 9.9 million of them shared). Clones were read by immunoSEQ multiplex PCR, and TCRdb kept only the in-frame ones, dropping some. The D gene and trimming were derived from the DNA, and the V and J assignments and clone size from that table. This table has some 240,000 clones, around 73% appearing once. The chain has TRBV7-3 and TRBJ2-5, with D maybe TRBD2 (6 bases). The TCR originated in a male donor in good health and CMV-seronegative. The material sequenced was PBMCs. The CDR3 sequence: CASSLTGGIEETQYF. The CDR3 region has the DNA TGTGCCAGCAGCTTAACAGGCGGGATAGAAGAGACCCAGTACTTC. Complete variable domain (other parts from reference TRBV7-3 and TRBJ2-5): GAGVSQTPSNKVTEKGKYVELRCDPISGHTALYWYRQSLGQGPEFLIYFQGTGAADDSGLPNDRFFAVRPEGSVSTLKIQRTERGDSAVYLCASSLTGGIEETQYFGPGTRLLVL.